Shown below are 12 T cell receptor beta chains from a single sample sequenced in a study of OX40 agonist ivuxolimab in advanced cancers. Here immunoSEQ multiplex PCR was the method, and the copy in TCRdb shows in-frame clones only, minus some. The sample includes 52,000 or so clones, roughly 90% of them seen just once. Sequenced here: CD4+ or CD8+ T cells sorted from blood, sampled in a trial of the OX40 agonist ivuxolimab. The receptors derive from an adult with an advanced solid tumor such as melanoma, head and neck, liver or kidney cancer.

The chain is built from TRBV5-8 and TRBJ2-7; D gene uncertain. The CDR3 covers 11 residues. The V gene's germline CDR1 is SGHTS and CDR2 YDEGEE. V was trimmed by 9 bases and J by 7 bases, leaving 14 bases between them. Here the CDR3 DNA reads TGTGCCACCCACAATCGGGCTGAGCAGTACGTC. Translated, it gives CATHNRAEQYV.

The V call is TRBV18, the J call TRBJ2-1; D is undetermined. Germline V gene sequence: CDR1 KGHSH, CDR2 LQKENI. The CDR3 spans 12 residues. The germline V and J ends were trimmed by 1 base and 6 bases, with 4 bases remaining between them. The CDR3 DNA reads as TGTGCCAGCTCACCACAGGCCAATGAGCAGTTCTTC. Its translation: CASSPQANEQFF. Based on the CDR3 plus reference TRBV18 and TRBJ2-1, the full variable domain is NAGVMQNPRHLVRRRGQEARLRCSPMKGHSHVYWYRQLPEEGLKFMVYLQKENIIDESGMPKERFSAEFPKEGPSILRIQQVVRGDSAAYFCASSPQANEQFFGPGTRLTVL.

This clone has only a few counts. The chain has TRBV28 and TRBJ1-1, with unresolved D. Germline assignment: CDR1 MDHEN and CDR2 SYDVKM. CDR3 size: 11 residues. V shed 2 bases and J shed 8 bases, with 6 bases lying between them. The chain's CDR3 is CASSLEVEAFF. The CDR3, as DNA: TGTGCCAGCAGTTTAGAGGTAGAAGCTTTCTTT.

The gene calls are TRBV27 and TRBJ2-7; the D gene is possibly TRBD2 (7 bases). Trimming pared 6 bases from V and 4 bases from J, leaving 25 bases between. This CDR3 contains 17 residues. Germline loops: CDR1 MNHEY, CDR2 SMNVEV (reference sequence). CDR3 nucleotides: TGTGCCAGCAGGTGGGGGGGGGCAGGCGGGTCCTTTTACGAGCAGTACTTC. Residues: CASRWGGAGGSFYEQYF.

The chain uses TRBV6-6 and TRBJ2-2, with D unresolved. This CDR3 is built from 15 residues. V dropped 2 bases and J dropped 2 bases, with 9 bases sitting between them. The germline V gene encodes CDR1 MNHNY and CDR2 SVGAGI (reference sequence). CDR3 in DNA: TGTGCCAGCAGTTACCCGGACGTTAACACCGGGGAGCTGTTTTTT. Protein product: CASSYPDVNTGELFF.

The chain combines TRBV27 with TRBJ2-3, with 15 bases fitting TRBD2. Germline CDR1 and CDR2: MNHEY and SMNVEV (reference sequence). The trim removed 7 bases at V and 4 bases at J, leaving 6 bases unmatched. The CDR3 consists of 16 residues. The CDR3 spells CASKGTSGRYADTQYF. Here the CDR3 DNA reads TGTGCCAGCAAGGGGACTAGCGGGAGGTATGCAGATACGCAGTATTTT.

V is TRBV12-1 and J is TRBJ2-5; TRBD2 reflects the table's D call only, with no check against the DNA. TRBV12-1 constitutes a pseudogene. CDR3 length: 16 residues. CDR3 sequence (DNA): TGTGCCAGCAGCTTGAAACTAGCGGGACGCTTGGAGACCCAGTACTTC. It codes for CASSLKLAGRLETQYF.

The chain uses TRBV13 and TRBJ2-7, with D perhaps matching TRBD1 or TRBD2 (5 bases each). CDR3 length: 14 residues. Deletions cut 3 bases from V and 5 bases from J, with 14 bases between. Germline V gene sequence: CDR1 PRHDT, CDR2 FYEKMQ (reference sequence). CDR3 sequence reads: CASSFSTGTNEQYF. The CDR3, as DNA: TGTGCCAGCAGCTTCTCAACCGGGACCAACGAGCAGTACTTC.

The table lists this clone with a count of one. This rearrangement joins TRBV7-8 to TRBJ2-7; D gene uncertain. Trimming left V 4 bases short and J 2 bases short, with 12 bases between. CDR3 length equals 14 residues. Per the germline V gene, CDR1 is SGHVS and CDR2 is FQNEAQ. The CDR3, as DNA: TGTGCCAGCAGCTGGGCCCCCCAAACCTACGAGCAGTACTTC. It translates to CASSWAPQTYEQYF.

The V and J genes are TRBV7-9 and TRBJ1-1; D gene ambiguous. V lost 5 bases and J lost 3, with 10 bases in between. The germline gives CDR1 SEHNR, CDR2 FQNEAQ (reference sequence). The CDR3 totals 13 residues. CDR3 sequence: CASSRNEYTEAFF. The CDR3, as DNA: TGTGCCAGCAGCCGGAATGAGTACACTGAAGCTTTCTTT.

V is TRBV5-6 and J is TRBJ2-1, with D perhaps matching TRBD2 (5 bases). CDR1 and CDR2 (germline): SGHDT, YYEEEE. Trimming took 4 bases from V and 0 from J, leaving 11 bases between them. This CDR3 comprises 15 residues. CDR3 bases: TGTGCCAGCAGCGTAGGGAGCGTCTCCTACAATGAGCAGTTCTTC. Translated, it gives CASSVGSVSYNEQFF.

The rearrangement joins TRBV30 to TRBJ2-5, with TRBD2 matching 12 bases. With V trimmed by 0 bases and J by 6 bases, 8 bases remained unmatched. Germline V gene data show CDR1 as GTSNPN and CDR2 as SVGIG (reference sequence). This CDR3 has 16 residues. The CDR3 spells CAWSVLRGLAGQTQYF. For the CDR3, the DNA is TGTGCCTGGAGTGTACTCCGGGGACTAGCGGGCCAGACCCAGTACTTC.